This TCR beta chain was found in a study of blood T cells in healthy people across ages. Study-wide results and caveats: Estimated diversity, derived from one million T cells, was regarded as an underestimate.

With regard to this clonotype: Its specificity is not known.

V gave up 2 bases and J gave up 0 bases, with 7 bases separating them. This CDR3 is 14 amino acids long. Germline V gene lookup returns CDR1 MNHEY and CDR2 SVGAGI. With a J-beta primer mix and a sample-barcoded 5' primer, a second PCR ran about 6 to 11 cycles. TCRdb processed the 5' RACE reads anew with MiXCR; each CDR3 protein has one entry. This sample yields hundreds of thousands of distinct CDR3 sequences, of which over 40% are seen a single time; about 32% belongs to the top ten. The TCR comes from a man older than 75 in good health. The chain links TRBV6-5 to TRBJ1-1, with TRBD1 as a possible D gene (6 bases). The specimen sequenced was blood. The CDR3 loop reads CASSYRDMNTEAFF. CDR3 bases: TGTGCCAGCAGTTACCGGGACATGAACACTGAAGCTTTCTTT.